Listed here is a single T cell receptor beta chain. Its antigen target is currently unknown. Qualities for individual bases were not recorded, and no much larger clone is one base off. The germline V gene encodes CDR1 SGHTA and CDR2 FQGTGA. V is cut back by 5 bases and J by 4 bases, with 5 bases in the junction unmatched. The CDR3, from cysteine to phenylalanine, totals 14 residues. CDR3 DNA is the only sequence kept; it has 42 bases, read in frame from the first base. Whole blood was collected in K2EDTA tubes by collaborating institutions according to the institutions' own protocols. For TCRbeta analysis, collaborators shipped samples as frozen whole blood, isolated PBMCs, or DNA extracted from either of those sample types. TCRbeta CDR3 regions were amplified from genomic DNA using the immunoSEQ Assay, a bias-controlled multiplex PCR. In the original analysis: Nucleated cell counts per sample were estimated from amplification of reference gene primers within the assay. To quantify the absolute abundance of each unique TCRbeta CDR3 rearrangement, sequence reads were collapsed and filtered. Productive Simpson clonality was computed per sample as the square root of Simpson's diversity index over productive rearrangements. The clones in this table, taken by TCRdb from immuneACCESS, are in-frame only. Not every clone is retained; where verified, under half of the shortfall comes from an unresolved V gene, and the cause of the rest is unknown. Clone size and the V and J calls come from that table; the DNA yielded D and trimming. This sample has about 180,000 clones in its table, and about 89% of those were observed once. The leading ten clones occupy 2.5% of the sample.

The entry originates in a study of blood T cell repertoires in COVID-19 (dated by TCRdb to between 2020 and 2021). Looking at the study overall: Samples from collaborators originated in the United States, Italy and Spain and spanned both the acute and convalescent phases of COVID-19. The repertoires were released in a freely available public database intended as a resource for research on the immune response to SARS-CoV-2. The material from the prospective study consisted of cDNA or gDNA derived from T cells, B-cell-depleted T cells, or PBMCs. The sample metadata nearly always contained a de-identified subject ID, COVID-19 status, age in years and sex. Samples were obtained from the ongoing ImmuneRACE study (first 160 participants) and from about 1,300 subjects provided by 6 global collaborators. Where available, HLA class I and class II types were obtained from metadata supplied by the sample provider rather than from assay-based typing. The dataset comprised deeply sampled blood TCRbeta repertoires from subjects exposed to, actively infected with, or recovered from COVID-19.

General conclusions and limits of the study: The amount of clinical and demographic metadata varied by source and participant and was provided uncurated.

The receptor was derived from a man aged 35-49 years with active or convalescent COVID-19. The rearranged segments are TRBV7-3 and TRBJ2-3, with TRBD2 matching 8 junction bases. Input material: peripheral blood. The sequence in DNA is TGTGCCAGCAGCGTGGACGGGGGGGCAGATACGCAGTATTTT. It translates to CASSVDGGADTQYF.